The 21 T cell receptor beta chains reported below all come from one sample, sequenced in a study of T cell repertoires in cytomegalovirus infection. TCRdb independently ran MiXCR on the reads; one entry per CDR3 protein. Among 630,000 or so distinct CDR3 sequences, approximately 24% were seen once, and the ten largest hold 6.5% to 10%. The sequencing sample was made of CD8+ T cells from PBMCs. All receptors derive from a human donor in good health (CMV status not recorded). Some clones in this sample may be carry-over from other donors' samples.

The V gene is TRBV6-2 or TRBV6-3, the J gene TRBJ2-3, with 13 bases aligning to TRBD2. V was pared by 6 bases and J by 2 bases, with 17 bases of the junction left unmatched. CDR3 length equals 20 residues. Per the germline V gene, CDR1 is MNHEY and CDR2 is SVGEGT. The CDR3 region has the DNA TGTGCCAGCAGCCCGATTCGCCAGCCGGGACTAGCGGGGAACACAGATACGCAGTATTTT. Translating gives CASSPIRQPGLAGNTDTQYF.

This clonotype was recorded at least ten times. The genes are TRBV7-9 and TRBJ1-6; no definite D call. V lost 6 bases to trimming and J lost 13 bases, with 34 bases between them. Germline lookup yields CDR1 SEHNR and CDR2 FQNEAQ (reference sequence). The CDR3 is made up of 19 amino acids. CDR3 sequence (DNA): TGTGCCAGCAGTTCAGACAAGGCCCAAACCCTAACTCTGGGCTCGCCCCTCCACTTT. Translating gives CASSSDKAQTLTLGSPLHF.

This clonotype was counted a few times. The chain carries TRBV20-1 and TRBJ1-5, with 7 bases lining up with TRBD1. This CDR3 comprises 20 residues. CDR1 and CDR2 from the germline V gene are DFQATT and SNEGSKA (reference sequence). With 1 base clipped from V and 0 bases from J, the junction kept 18 bases outside the gene matches. CDR3 nucleotide sequence: TGCAGTGCTAGAGCCGCCGAACAGGGGAGGACTTTTTATAGCAATCAGCCCCAGCATTTT. As protein: CSARAAEQGRTFYSNQPQHF.

This chain uses TRBV12-3 or TRBV12-4 with TRBJ2-7; a weak D match, TRBD1 (6 bases). CDR3 length: 16 amino acids. V was clipped by 7 bases and J by 3 bases, with 22 bases between them. CDR3 protein: CASTPQGTTPYYEQYF. The CDR3, as DNA: TGTGCCAGCACCCCCCAGGGGACCACCCCGTACTACGAGCAGTACTTC.

This clonotype showed up just once. The rearrangement links TRBV11-3 to TRBJ2-1, with TRBD1 as a possible D gene (6 bases). Trimming cost V 2 bases and J 9 bases, with 17 bases left between them. The CDR3 covers 15 residues. CDR1 is SGHNT and CDR2 is YENEEA in the germline V gene. The CDR3 region has the DNA TGTGCCAGCAGCTTACTCAAAAACGGACAGCCTGAGCAGTTCTTC. This gives the protein CASSLLKNGQPEQFF.

This clonotype was seen many times. The rearrangement links TRBV7-2 to TRBJ1-3; no definite D call. The germline V gene has CDR1 SGHTA and CDR2 FQGNSA. The CDR3 has 14 amino acids. V was pared by 5 bases and J by 0 bases, with 8 bases between. The chain's CDR3 is CASSPLGSGNTIYF. DNA of the CDR3: TGTGCCAGCAGCCCCCTTGGCTCTGGAAACACCATATATTTT. Full variable domain (rest looked up from reference TRBV7-2 and TRBJ1-3): GAGVSQSPSNKVTEKGKDVELRCDPISGHTALYWYRQSLGQGLEFLIYFQGNSAPDKSGLPSDRFSAERTGGSVSTLTIQRTQQEDSAVYLCASSPLGSGNTIYFGEGSWLTVV.

To note about this clonotype: A much larger clone differs by one base, so this may be a read error. Here the CDR3 reads CASEPYRDGRNEQFF. DNA for the CDR3: TGTGCCAGCGAACCTTACAGGGATGGTAGGAATGAGCAGTTCTTC. The chain couples TRBV7-9 to TRBJ2-1; tentatively, D is TRBD1 (6 bases). Trimming took off 8 bases at V and 7 bases at J, with 21 bases between the two ends. CDR1 is SEHNR, CDR2 FQNEAQ, per germline (reference sequence). The CDR3 runs to 15 residues.

The V and J genes are TRBV7-9 and TRBJ1-2; perhaps TRBD1 as D (5 bases). Trimming removed 5 bases from V and 8 bases from J, with 18 bases in between. The V gene's germline CDR1 is SEHNR and CDR2 FQNEAQ (reference sequence). The CDR3 sequence is 14 residues long. CDR3 in amino acids: CASSSGTSSGGYTF. DNA for the CDR3: TGTGCCAGCAGCAGTGGGACTTCCTCTGGGGGCTACACCTTC.

This clonotype was seen at least ten times. This rearrangement joins TRBV5-5 to TRBJ2-2; TRBD2 is a possible D gene (7 bases). The CDR3 loop spans 15 amino acids. Trimming pared 2 bases from V and 4 bases from J, leaving 12 bases between. Germline CDR1 and CDR2: SGHKS and YYEKEE (reference sequence). The CDR3 sequence is CASSFNGGLTGELFF. The CDR3 DNA sequence: TGTGCCAGCAGCTTCAACGGGGGGCTCACCGGGGAGCTGTTTTTT.

This clonotype was counted between two and nine times. The CDR3, as DNA: TGTGCCAGCAGTGTACAGCGCTCCTATGGCTACACCTTC. It translates to CASSVQRSYGYTF. V and J are TRBV27 and TRBJ1-2, with D unresolved. V lost 5 bases and J 4 bases, leaving 11 bases between the germline ends. Germline lookup yields CDR1 MNHEY and CDR2 SMNVEV (reference sequence). This CDR3 spans 13 amino acids.

This clonotype has only a few counts. The V gene is TRBV2, the J gene TRBJ1-1, with TRBD1 matching 9 bases. This CDR3 contains 14 residues. Germline-derived CDR1 and CDR2 are SNHLY and FYNNEI. The V segment lost 8 bases and the J segment 6 bases; nucleotides outside the gene matches: 10. This CDR3 is CASSRDRDIAEAFF. DNA of the CDR3: TGTGCCAGCTCTCGGGACAGGGATATCGCTGAAGCTTTCTTT.

The chain is built from TRBV6-2 or TRBV6-3 and TRBJ2-6; D is possibly TRBD1 (6 bases). Germline V CDR1 and CDR2: MNHEY, SVGEGT. The V end was cut by 8 bases, the J end by 0 bases, with 20 bases between. The CDR3 sequence is 18 residues long. CDR3 amino acids: CASLPPPQGISGANVLTF. The CDR3 DNA reads TGTGCCAGCTTACCCCCGCCACAGGGAATCTCTGGGGCCAACGTCCTGACTTTC.

This clonotype has just one count. The gene calls are TRBV2 and TRBJ2-1, with 8 positions matching TRBD2. The trim removed 9 bases at V and 2 bases at J, leaving 9 bases unmatched. CDR3 length: 15 residues. CDR1 and CDR2 (germline): SNHLY, FYNNEI. This CDR3 is CASRIDGGAYNEQFF. The CDR3 DNA reads as TGTGCCAGTAGGATCGACGGGGGGGCCTACAATGAGCAGTTCTTC.

This clonotype has ten or more counts. V and J are TRBV7-2 and TRBJ2-4; D remains ambiguous. The CDR3 has 14 amino acids. Trimming removed 2 bases at V and 7 bases at J, with 12 bases between. CDR1 and CDR2 (germline): SGHTA, FQGNSA. The chain's CDR3 is CASSLRRNPNIQYF. The CDR3 bases are TGTGCCAGCAGCTTACGCCGGAATCCGAACATTCAGTACTTC.

This clonotype showed up just a few times. V and J are TRBV7-2 and TRBJ1-1, with a possible D match to TRBD1 (6 bases). The germline V and J ends were trimmed by 4 bases and 6 bases, with 9 bases remaining between them. The CDR3 totals 12 residues. Germline lookup yields CDR1 SGHTA and CDR2 FQGNSA. The CDR3 bases are TGTGCCAGCAGCTGGACAGTCTCTGAAGCTTTCTTT. It is translated as CASSWTVSEAFF.

This clonotype was seen only a few times. The chain carries TRBV19 and TRBJ2-3, with D perhaps TRBD1 (7 bases). CDR3 length: 17 amino acids. V was clipped by 5 bases and J by 5 bases, with 23 bases between them. The germline gives CDR1 LNHDA, CDR2 SQIVND (reference sequence). The CDR3 is CASSPRRGRTPGDTQYF. CDR3 bases: TGTGCCAGTAGTCCAAGGAGGGGGCGAACCCCGGGAGATACGCAGTATTTT.

The J gene is TRBJ2-1, the V gene TRBV5-6; no definite D call. With 0 bases removed from V and 0 bases from J, the gap between germline ends came to 10 bases. The CDR3 has 16 residues. Germline CDR1 and CDR2: SGHDT and YYEEEE. The CDR3 DNA follows: TGTGCCAGCAGCTTGGTTGCACCGAGCTCCTACAATGAGCAGTTCTTC. Translated: CASSLVAPSSYNEQFF.

In its sample, this clonotype was seen a few times. CDR3 DNA: TGTGCCAGCAGCTTTACAGGGGCCTTGAACACTGAAGCTTTCTTT. Translation: CASSFTGALNTEAFF. V is TRBV7-9 and J is TRBJ1-1, with 7 bases matching TRBD1. The CDR3 is made up of 15 amino acids. Germline trimming cut 3 bases from V and 0 bases from J; bases unmatched to any gene: 4. CDR1 and CDR2 (germline): SEHNR, FQNEAQ (reference sequence).

As for this clonotype: A single base separates this from a much larger clone, so it may be a read error. The gene calls are TRBV7-3 and TRBJ1-2, with 8 positions matching TRBD1. Germline CDR1 and CDR2: SGHTA and FQGTGA. This CDR3 has 14 residues. CDR3: CANSPGQGDYGYTF. The CDR3 DNA reads TGTGCCAACAGCCCAGGACAGGGCGACTATGGCTACACCTTC.

This clonotype was observed a few times. The V gene is TRBV7-2, the J gene TRBJ2-1; 7 nucleotides agree with TRBD2. From germline, CDR1 is SGHTA and CDR2 FQGNSA. The CDR3 is 13 amino acids. The trim removed 1 base at V and 10 bases at J, leaving 4 bases unmatched. The CDR3 region has the DNA TGTGCCAGCAGCTTAGTGAGGGAGGGGGAGCAGTTCTTC. Translating it yields CASSLVREGEQFF.

This clonotype was observed a few times. This chain uses TRBV7-9 with TRBJ2-3, with a possible D match to TRBD2 (5 bases). Trimming took off 7 bases at V and 5 bases at J, with 13 bases between the two ends. This CDR3 contains 13 residues. Germline V gene lookup returns CDR1 SEHNR and CDR2 FQNEAQ (reference sequence). CDR3 bases: TGTGCCAGCACCATGAGGGTAGGAGATACGCAGTATTTT. Residues: CASTMRVGDTQYF.